This paragraph reports one T cell receptor (beta chain). Here immunoSEQ multiplex PCR was the method, and the copy in TCRdb shows in-frame clones only, minus some. The top ten hold roughly 0.4% of the sample, which has roughly 1,500,000 clones, 95% to 99% seen once. The sample comes from a study of shared clonotypes between healthy human individuals. About the study: A couple of women and a few men aged 18 to 49 made up the donors.

There were only Caucasian adults among the donors, and all lived in Nashville, Tennessee. The CDR3 is 14 residues long. V was trimmed by 3 bases and J by 4 bases, leaving 11 bases between them. The germline V gene encodes CDR1 MGHRA and CDR2 YSYEKL. This sequence was found in a man aged 25-45 years in good health. V usage is TRBV4-1 and J usage is TRBJ2-3; D is undetermined. Sequencing was performed on naive CD4+ T cells sorted from blood. This sample's subset: CD45RA+ positively selected. CDR3 sequence (DNA): TGCGCCAGCAGCCAGGACCCTGGGGCAGATACGCAGTATTTT. This encodes CASSQDPGADTQYF.